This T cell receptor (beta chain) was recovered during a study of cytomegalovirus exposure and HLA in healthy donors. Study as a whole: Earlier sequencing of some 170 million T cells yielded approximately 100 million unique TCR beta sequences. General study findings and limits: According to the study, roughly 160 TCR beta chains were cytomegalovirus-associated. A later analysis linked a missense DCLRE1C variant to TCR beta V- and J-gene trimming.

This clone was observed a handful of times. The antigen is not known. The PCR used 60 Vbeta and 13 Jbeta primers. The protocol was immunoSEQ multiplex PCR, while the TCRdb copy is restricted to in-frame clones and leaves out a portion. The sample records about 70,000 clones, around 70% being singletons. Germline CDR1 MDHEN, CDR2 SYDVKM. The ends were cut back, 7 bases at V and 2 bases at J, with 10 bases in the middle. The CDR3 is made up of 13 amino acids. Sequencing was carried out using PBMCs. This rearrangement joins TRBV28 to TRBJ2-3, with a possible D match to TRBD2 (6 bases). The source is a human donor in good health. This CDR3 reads CASTAGTTDTQYF. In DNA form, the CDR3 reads TGTGCCAGCACGGCGGGGACCACAGATACGCAGTATTTT.